This is a list of T cell receptor beta chains from one sample in a study of technical replicates of blood from a handful of donors. Libraries were prepared by immunoSEQ multiplex PCR; TCRdb keeps only in-frame clonotypes and omits some of them. The table records more than 12,000 clones, approximately 84% of them present only once. Sequencing was performed on PBMCs. These receptors were collected from a human donor in good health. Each CDR3 is given with its conserved first and last residue. Fields, in order: CDR3 DNA, CDR3 protein, clone size, V gene, J gene, D gene. A D gene is named only where the DNA matches it firmly. The size of a clone is reported for some rows only, either as once, few or many, or as a class for expanded clones.

CDR3 DNA: TGTGCCAGCAGCCTCCGTATCGCGGGAGTGGACAATGAGCAGTTCTTC
CDR3 protein: CASSLRIAGVDNEQFF
clone size: NA
V gene: TRBV7-3
J gene: TRBJ2-1
D gene: TRBD2

CDR3 DNA: TGTGCCAGCAGCTTGGGGACTAGCGGGAGTCCAGATACGCAGTATTTT
CDR3 protein: CASSLGTSGSPDTQYF
clone size: NA
V gene: TRBV5-4
J gene: TRBJ2-3
D gene: TRBD2

CDR3 DNA: TGTGCCAGCAGCTTGAGTGCCCTAGCGGGGCGCGAGCAGTACTTC
CDR3 protein: CASSLSALAGREQYF
clone size: NA
V gene: TRBV5-6
J gene: TRBJ2-7
D gene: TRBD2

CDR3 DNA: TGTGCCAGCTCGCCCGGACAGACAGATACGCAGTATTTT
CDR3 protein: CASSPGQTDTQYF
clone size: NA
V gene: TRBV18
J gene: TRBJ2-3
D gene: NA

CDR3 DNA: TGTGCCAGCAGTTACTATTCGGGTAGTACCGGGGAGCTGTTTTTT
CDR3 protein: CASSYYSGSTGELFF
clone size: once
V gene: TRBV6-6
J gene: TRBJ2-2
D gene: NA

CDR3 DNA: TGTGCCAGCAGCGTTTCGACTAGCGGGTTTGAAGATGAGCAGTTCTTC
CDR3 protein: CASSVSTSGFEDEQFF
clone size: NA
V gene: TRBV5-5
J gene: TRBJ2-1
D gene: TRBD2

CDR3 DNA: TGTGCCAGTAGCACGGGGAACACTGAAGCTTTCTTT
CDR3 protein: CASSTGNTEAFF
clone size: NA
V gene: TRBV2
J gene: TRBJ1-1
D gene: NA

CDR3 DNA: TGTGCCAGCACCGGGACTAGCGTCAATGAGCAGTTCTTC
CDR3 protein: CASTGTSVNEQFF
clone size: NA
V gene: TRBV6-6
J gene: TRBJ2-1
D gene: TRBD2

CDR3 DNA: TGTGCCAGCAGCTTATTCGGGGGGAGGGGCGTCGAGCAGTACTTC
CDR3 protein: CASSLFGGRGVEQYF
clone size: NA
V gene: TRBV7-3
J gene: TRBJ2-7
D gene: TRBD2

CDR3 DNA: TGCAGCGTGGCCCGGACAGCCTATGGCTACACCTTC
CDR3 protein: CSVARTAYGYTF
clone size: NA
V gene: TRBV29-1
J gene: TRBJ1-2
D gene: NA

CDR3 DNA: TGCGCCAGCAGTGTGGCTAGCGGGGGGGAGACCCAGTACTTC
CDR3 protein: CASSVASGGETQYF
clone size: NA
V gene: TRBV10-2
J gene: TRBJ2-5
D gene: TRBD2

CDR3 DNA: TGTGCCAGCAGCTTAGAGGGGGGGCGCGATGAGACCCAGTACTTC
CDR3 protein: CASSLEGGRDETQYF
clone size: NA
V gene: TRBV7-6
J gene: TRBJ2-5
D gene: NA

CDR3 DNA: TGTGCCAGCAGCTTATCAGGGGTAGGGACAGATACGCAGTATTTT
CDR3 protein: CASSLSGVGTDTQYF
clone size: NA
V gene: TRBV7-3
J gene: TRBJ2-3
D gene: NA

CDR3 DNA: TGTGCCAGCAGCCGGGACAGCAACACTGAAGCTTTCTTT
CDR3 protein: CASSRDSNTEAFF
clone size: NA
V gene: TRBV11-3
J gene: TRBJ1-1
D gene: TRBD1